The clone carrying this TCR beta chain appeared a single time. The data were produced by immunoSEQ multiplex PCR, yet TCRdb's version contains in-frame clones alone and is incomplete. The top ten clones hold less than 15% of a sample with about 130,000 clones, approximately 84% of them seen once. The data originate from a study of blood T cell repertoires in COVID-19. Study summary: The United States, Italy and Spain were the sources of the acute and convalescent COVID-19 samples. Nucleic acid was either cDNA or gDNA, and it came from T cells, B-cell-depleted T cells, or PBMCs.

J lost 4 bases, V lost 4 bases, and 6 bases had no gene match. This CDR3 region has 14 residues. The V gene's germline CDR1 is SGHDT and CDR2 YYEEEE. J is TRBJ2-3 and V is TRBV5-6, with 7 bases matching TRBD1. The sample taken for sequencing was peripheral blood. The sequence came from a woman aged 55-70 years with acute or convalescent COVID-19. CDR3 region: CASSEGDRSDTQYF. DNA of the CDR3: TGTGCCAGCAGCGAAGGGGACAGATCAGATACGCAGTATTTT.